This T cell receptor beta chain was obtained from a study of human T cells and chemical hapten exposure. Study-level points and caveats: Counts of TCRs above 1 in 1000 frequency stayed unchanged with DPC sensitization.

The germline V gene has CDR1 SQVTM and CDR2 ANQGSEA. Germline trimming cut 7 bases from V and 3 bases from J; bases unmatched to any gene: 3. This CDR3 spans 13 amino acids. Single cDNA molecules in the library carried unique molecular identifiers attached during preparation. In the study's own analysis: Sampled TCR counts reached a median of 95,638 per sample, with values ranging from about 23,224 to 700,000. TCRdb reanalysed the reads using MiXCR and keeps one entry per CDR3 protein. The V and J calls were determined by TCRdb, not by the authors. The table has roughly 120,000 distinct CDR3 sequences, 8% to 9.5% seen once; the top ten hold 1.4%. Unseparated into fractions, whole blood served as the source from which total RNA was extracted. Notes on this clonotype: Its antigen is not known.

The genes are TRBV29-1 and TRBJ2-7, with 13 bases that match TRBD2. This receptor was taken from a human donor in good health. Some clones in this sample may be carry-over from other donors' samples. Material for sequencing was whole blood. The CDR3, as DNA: TGCAGCGCAAGGACTAGCGGGGGCTACGAGCAGTACTTC. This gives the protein CSARTSGGYEQYF.